The 10 T cell receptor beta chains below all came from one sample that was sequenced in a study of blood T cell repertoires in COVID-19. Using immunoSEQ multiplex PCR, the repertoire was profiled, and TCRdb retains in-frame clones only, with some absent. The profile shows approximately 170,000 clones, roughly four fifths of them singletons. The sequenced sample consisted of peripheral blood. Receptor source: a man in his 60s with active or convalescent COVID-19.

CDR3 residues: CASRGQGVGTEAFF. DNA for the CDR3: TGTGCCAGCAGGGGACAGGGGGTTGGTACTGAAGCTTTCTTT. This chain connects TRBV7-2 to TRBJ1-1; 11 bases align to TRBD1. J lost 5 bases, V lost 6 bases, and 5 bases had no gene match. The germline gives CDR1 SGHTA, CDR2 FQGNSA. CDR3 length: 14 amino acids.

This clone was seen once. This sequence joins TRBV3-1 (or the pseudogene TRBV3-2) and TRBJ1-1; D gene ambiguous. V was shortened by 5 bases and J by 2 bases, with 9 bases between the two germline ends. This CDR3 is built from 13 residues. Germline V gene lookup returns CDR1 LGHDT and CDR2 YNNKEL (reference sequence). The CDR3 loop reads CASSENLNTEAFF. For the CDR3, the DNA is TGTGCCAGCAGCGAAAACTTAAACACTGAAGCTTTCTTT.

The chain recombines TRBV5-6 with TRBJ2-2; TRBD1 agrees at 8 bases. The germline CDR1 and CDR2 sequences are SGHDT and YYEEEE. There are 15 residues in the CDR3. The V segment lost 4 bases and the J segment 3 bases; nucleotides outside the gene matches: 5. The CDR3 nucleotides read TGTGCCAGCAGCCCTCGGACAGGGTACACCGGGGAGCTGTTTTTT. Amino acid sequence: CASSPRTGYTGELFF.

V and J are TRBV3-1 (or the pseudogene TRBV3-2) and TRBJ2-7, with 9 bases matching TRBD1. V shed 7 bases, J shed 5 bases, and the junction held 12 bases outside the gene matches. This CDR3 region has 15 residues. CDR1 is LGHDT and CDR2 is YNNKEL in the germline V gene (reference sequence). CDR3: CASTQSGTGSHEQYF. The CDR3 DNA follows: TGTGCCAGCACTCAATCCGGGACAGGGTCCCACGAGCAGTACTTC.

Ten or more counts support this clone. The rearrangement links TRBV4-1 to TRBJ2-7; D is undetermined. Looked up from germline, CDR1 is MGHRA and CDR2 is YSYEKL. V dropped 1 base and J dropped 0 bases, with 7 bases sitting between them. The CDR3 is 14 residues long. The CDR3 coding sequence is TGCGCCAGCAGCCAAGGGCAGTACTCCTACGAGCAGTACTTC. Translation: CASSQGQYSYEQYF.

This chain links TRBV5-8 with TRBJ1-5; D gene ambiguous. Looked up from germline, CDR1 is SGHTS and CDR2 is YDEGEE. The CDR3 spans 14 residues. V was shortened by 6 bases and J by 4 bases, with 14 bases between the two germline ends. The DNA of the CDR3 is TGTGCCAGCAACCTCGAGGTTCGTAATCAGCCCCAGCATTTT. Amino acids: CASNLEVRNQPQHF. Full variable domain (remainder filled in from reference TRBV5-8 and TRBJ1-5): EAGVTQSPTHLIKTRGQQATLRCSPISGHTSVYWYQQALGLGLQFLLWYDEGEERNRGNFPPRFSGRQFPNYSSELNVNALELEDSALYLCASNLEVRNQPQHFGDGTRLSIL.

The chain has TRBV7-3 and TRBJ2-2; possible D gene TRBD2, 5 bases. The CDR3 spans 15 residues. V lost 0 bases to trimming and J lost 6 bases, with 11 bases between them. Germline loops: CDR1 SGHTA, CDR2 FQGTGA. The CDR3 nucleotides read TGTGCCAGCAGCTTAACGGACTTTGGGTCCGGGGAGCTGTTTTTT. Translated: CASSLTDFGSGELFF.

This chain links TRBV5-6 with TRBJ1-5; possible D gene TRBD1, 6 bases. CDR3 length: 15 amino acids. Germline-derived CDR1 and CDR2 are SGHDT and YYEEEE. The germline V and J ends were trimmed by 4 bases and 4 bases, with 15 bases remaining between them. The CDR3 region has the DNA TGTGCCAGCAGCGGGCGGGGGCTTTTTAATCAGCCCCAGCATTTT. Protein sequence: CASSGRGLFNQPQHF.

J is TRBJ2-1 and V is TRBV24-1; TRBD2 matches 12 bases. This CDR3 is 16 amino acids long. V gave up 4 bases and J gave up 5 bases; unmatched junction bases: 5. Germline V gives CDR1 KGHDR, CDR2 SFDVKD. The CDR3 nucleotides read TGTGCCACCAGTGACCCTACTAGCGGGGGGAACAATGAGCAGTTCTTC. Residues: CATSDPTSGGNNEQFF.

The CDR3 coding sequence is TGTGCCAGCAGTGTCACAGTGCAAAGCTCCTACAATGAGCAGTTCTTC. Translating gives CASSVTVQSSYNEQFF. The chain carries TRBV25-1 and TRBJ2-1, with D uncertain. CDR3 size: 16 residues. Trimming pared 4 bases from V and 0 bases from J, leaving 13 bases between. Germline V gene lookup returns CDR1 MGHDK and CDR2 SYGVNS.